The following is a T cell receptor (beta chain) sequence with its context. With V trimmed by 3 bases and J by 5 bases, 13 bases remained unmatched. Germline assignment: CDR1 DFQATT and CDR2 SNEGSKA (reference sequence). The CDR3 covers 17 residues. TCRdb re-analysed the RT-PCR reads in MiXCR, keeping a single row per CDR3 protein. The profile shows some 640,000 distinct CDR3 sequences, around 13% of them singletons. This specimen comes from a study of response to subunit inactivated influenza vaccine. The clonotype originates from a middle-aged man who received an inactivated influenza vaccine. The chain recombines TRBV20-1 with TRBJ2-7; 13 bases align to TRBD2. Source: PBMCs from blood, taken about 14 days before vaccination. The CDR3 nucleotides read TGCAGTGCTAGCTCGCCGGGACTAGCGGGAATTCTCCACGAGCAGTACTTC. Amino acid sequence: CSASSPGLAGILHEQYF.